These 31 T cell receptor beta chains share one sample of origin, sequenced in a study of blood T cell repertoires in COVID-19. Here immunoSEQ multiplex PCR was the method, and the copy in TCRdb shows in-frame clones only, minus some. This sample has over 200,000 clones, with 80% to 90% found just once. Sample: peripheral blood. The receptors were gathered from a man older than 75 with acute or convalescent COVID-19.

V and J are TRBV19 and TRBJ1-5; D is undetermined. V lost 5 bases and J lost 6, with 11 bases in between. Germline values: CDR1 LNHDA, CDR2 SQIVND (reference sequence). The CDR3 runs 13 residues. The CDR3 reads CASSAGRVQPQHF. The CDR3 DNA reads as TGTGCCAGTAGTGCGGGGAGGGTTCAGCCCCAGCATTTT.

The gene calls are TRBV4-1 and TRBJ2-5, with 11 bases fitting TRBD1. CDR1 MGHRA and CDR2 YSYEKL come from the germline V gene. This CDR3 spans 16 amino acids. V lost 3 bases and J lost 5; bases outside the gene matches: 8. In DNA form, the CDR3 reads TGCGCCAGCAGCCAGTCCGGGACAGGGGGTTGGGAGACCCAGTACTTC. This codes for CASSQSGTGGWETQYF.

This clone was seen only once. Other nucleotide sequences from this sample produce the same CDR3. The CDR3 spells CASRAGVISNQPQHF. CDR3 in DNA: TGTGCCAGCAGGGCAGGGGTTATAAGCAATCAGCCCCAGCATTTT. The rearrangement uses TRBV27 and TRBJ1-5; weak D call: TRBD1 (6 bases). The V gene's germline CDR1 is MNHEY and CDR2 SMNVEV (reference sequence). The ends were cut back, 6 bases at V and 1 base at J, with 13 bases in the middle. The CDR3 is 15 amino acids.

V gene TRBV6-5 combines with J gene TRBJ2-6, with D hard to call. CDR1 is MNHEY and CDR2 is SVGAGI in the germline V gene. The V end was cut by 1 base, the J end by 1 base, with 2 bases between. This CDR3 has 14 residues. The CDR3 reads CASSYLSGANVLTF. The CDR3, as DNA: TGTGCCAGCAGTTACTTATCTGGGGCCAACGTCCTGACTTTC.

V and J are TRBV7-8 and TRBJ2-7, with TRBD2 matching over 7 bases. The V segment lost 8 bases and the J segment 3 bases; nucleotides outside the gene matches: 10. Germline lookup yields CDR1 SGHVS and CDR2 FQNEAQ. This CDR3 has 14 residues. The CDR3 coding sequence is TGTGCCAGCGGAAACTACGGGACTAACTACGAGCAGTACTTC. Encoded protein: CASGNYGTNYEQYF.

The chain combines TRBV4-1 with TRBJ2-2; tentatively, D is TRBD1 (6 bases). The CDR3 totals 15 residues. CDR1 is MGHRA, CDR2 YSYEKL, per germline. Trimming removed 4 bases from V and 8 bases from J, with 17 bases in between. CDR3 sequence: CASSPAGQSFGELFF. In DNA, the CDR3 is TGCGCCAGCAGCCCCGCCGGACAGAGTTTTGGGGAGCTGTTTTTT.

The chain uses TRBV5-1 and TRBJ1-1, with 7 bases lining up with TRBD1. Germline CDR1 and CDR2: SGHRS and YFSETQ. J lost 1 base, V lost 6 bases, and 9 bases had no gene match. The CDR3 length is 15 residues. The CDR3 here is CASTADRWENTEAFF. CDR3 nucleotides: TGCGCCAGCACCGCGGACAGGTGGGAGAACACTGAAGCTTTCTTT. Full variable domain (rest looked up from reference TRBV5-1 and TRBJ1-1): KAGVTQTPRYLIKTRGQQVTLSCSPISGHRSVSWYQQTPGQGLQFLFEYFSETQRNKGNFPGRFSGRQFSNSRSEMNVSTLELGDSALYLCASTADRWENTEAFFGQGTRLTVV.

V and J are TRBV19 and TRBJ2-7, with 10 bases identical to TRBD1. The V gene's germline CDR1 is LNHDA and CDR2 SQIVND (reference sequence). CDR3 size: 15 residues. The trim removed 4 bases at V and 3 bases at J, leaving 6 bases unmatched. This CDR3 reads CASSTKTGGYYEQYF. The CDR3 coding sequence is TGTGCCAGTAGTACAAAGACAGGGGGCTACTACGAGCAGTACTTC.

V gene TRBV24-1 combines with J gene TRBJ2-1; 7 positions match TRBD2. The length of the CDR3 is 18 residues. V shed 4 bases and J 5 bases; nucleotides not matched to a gene: 16. Germline lookup yields CDR1 KGHDR and CDR2 SFDVKD. The CDR3 spells CATSDTPHSGSYDNEQFF. In DNA form, the CDR3 reads TGTGCCACCAGTGACACCCCTCATAGCGGGTCGTACGACAATGAGCAGTTCTTC.

This chain links TRBV7-2 with TRBJ2-5; 8 positions match TRBD2. The V gene's germline CDR1 is SGHTA and CDR2 FQGNSA. The CDR3 loop spans 15 amino acids. Losses at the gene ends were 2 bases for V and 1 base for J; bases not matched to a gene: 3. The CDR3 DNA sequence: TGTGCCAGCAGCTTAAGCGGGGGCTCCCAAGAGACCCAGTACTTC. Protein product: CASSLSGGSQETQYF.

The chain is built from TRBV6-1 and TRBJ1-1; weak D call: TRBD1 (6 bases). The ends were cut back, 4 bases at V and 4 bases at J, with 19 bases in the middle. The germline CDR1 and CDR2 sequences are MNHNS and SASEGT. The CDR3 consists of 16 residues. CDR3 protein: CASSVGPGAELTEAFF. For the CDR3, the DNA is TGTGCCAGCAGTGTAGGACCAGGGGCAGAACTCACTGAAGCTTTCTTT.

The chain uses TRBV6-5 and TRBJ1-2, with unresolved D. Trimming left V 0 bases short and J 5 bases short, with 13 bases between. The CDR3 contains 15 residues. Germline values: CDR1 MNHEY, CDR2 SVGAGI. In DNA, the CDR3 is TGTGCCAGCAGTTACTCGCCGGGTAATGGGTATGGCTACACCTTC. Translation: CASSYSPGNGYGYTF.

The V and J genes are TRBV19 and TRBJ2-1, with 8 bases aligning to TRBD2. V shed 7 bases and J 0 bases; nucleotides not matched to a gene: 11. The CDR3 extends over 17 amino acids. Germline CDR1 and CDR2: LNHDA and SQIVND (reference sequence). The CDR3 nucleotides read TGTGCCAGTACCCCCCGGGGGGGAAGAAGCTCCTACAATGAGCAGTTCTTC. Its translation is CASTPRGGRSSYNEQFF.

In DNA form, the CDR3 reads TGTGCCAGCAGCCTGGACAGCACTGAAGCTTTCTTT. Its protein product is CASSLDSTEAFF. The chain has TRBV7-9 and TRBJ1-1, with a possible D match to TRBD1 (6 bases). CDR3 length: 12 amino acids. Germline CDR1 reads SEHNR; CDR2 reads FQNEAQ (reference sequence). Trimming removed 5 bases from V and 4 bases from J, with 8 bases in between.

The count of this clone is one. The chain combines TRBV10-3 with TRBJ1-3; D may be TRBD1 (6 bases). Germline CDR1 is ENHRY and CDR2 is SYGVKD. The CDR3 is 16 residues long. V gave up 6 bases and J gave up 4 bases, with 19 bases separating them. The CDR3, as DNA: TGTGCCATCAGCCCCGGGACACCGAGATCCGGAAACACCATATATTTT. This translates into CAISPGTPRSGNTIYF.

V is TRBV29-1 and J is TRBJ2-7; the D gene is possibly TRBD1 (5 bases). V was pared by 5 bases and J by 4 bases, with 15 bases between. Germline CDR1 SQVTM, CDR2 ANQGSEA. The CDR3 length is 13 residues. CDR3: CSVSQGLGYEQYF. Written as DNA, the CDR3 is TGCAGCGTTAGTCAGGGCCTTGGGTACGAGCAGTACTTC.

The gene calls are TRBV28 and TRBJ2-7, with 8 bases matching TRBD2. Germline V gene data show CDR1 as MDHEN and CDR2 as SYDVKM. The CDR3 contains 16 residues. The junction had 13 bases not matched to a gene; V was cut back by 5 bases and J by 4 bases. The CDR3 DNA is TGTGCCAGCAGTCCGTCTCTAGCGGGCAAGGGATACGAGCAGTACTTC. Protein sequence: CASSPSLAGKGYEQYF. Drawing the rest from reference TRBV28 and TRBJ2-7, the complete variable domain is DVKVTQSSRYLVKRTGEKVFLECVQDMDHENMFWYRQDPGLGLRLIYFSYDVKMKEKGDIPEGYSVSREKKERFSLILESASTNQTSMYLCASSPSLAGKGYEQYFGPGTRLTVT.

The chain has TRBV30 and TRBJ1-1; weak D call: TRBD1 (5 bases). Trimming removed 1 base at V and 8 bases at J, with 17 bases between. CDR1 and CDR2 (germline): GTSNPN, SVGIG (reference sequence). The CDR3 totals 14 residues. This CDR3 reads CAWSAGLFLDEAFF. CDR3 bases: TGTGCCTGGAGTGCAGGGCTGTTTCTCGACGAAGCTTTCTTT. The full variable domain, its missing parts supplied by reference TRBV30 and TRBJ1-1, is SQTIHQWPATLVQPVGSPLSLECTVEGTSNPNLYWYRQAAGRGLQLLFYSVGIGQISSEVPQNLSASRPQDRQFILSSKKLLLSDSGFYLCAWSAGLFLDEAFFGQGTRLTVV.

The genes are TRBV5-4 and TRBJ2-7, with D hard to call. This CDR3 is built from 15 residues. V lost 4 bases and J lost 0, with 14 bases in between. Germline lookup yields CDR1 SGHNT and CDR2 YYREEE (reference sequence). CDR3 sequence (DNA): TGTGCCAGCAGCCTCGGTAGTCTCGGCTCCTACGAGCAGTACTTC. Encoded protein: CASSLGSLGSYEQYF.

DNA of the CDR3: TGTGCCAGCAGTTGGGACAGGGATAGAGATACGCAGTATTTT. This encodes CASSWDRDRDTQYF. The chain employs TRBV27 and TRBJ2-3, with 9 nucleotides matching TRBD1. This CDR3 is 14 amino acids long. Germline loops: CDR1 MNHEY, CDR2 SMNVEV (reference sequence). With V trimmed by 4 bases and J by 5 bases, 4 bases remained unmatched.

The rearrangement joins TRBV4-1 to TRBJ1-1, with 9 bases fitting TRBD1. The CDR3 runs 15 residues. Germline CDR1 MGHRA, CDR2 YSYEKL. The V gene end was trimmed by 0 bases and the J gene end by 9 bases; junction bases not matched to a gene: 8. CDR3 DNA sequence: TGCGCCAGCAGCCAAGACCGGACAGGGGTGGGGAAAGCTTTCTTT. It specifies CASSQDRTGVGKAFF.

The CDR3 nucleotides read TGTGCCAGCAGCTTACAGGGTGCCCATGGCTACACCTTC. Protein: CASSLQGAHGYTF. V usage is TRBV12-3 or TRBV12-4 and J usage is TRBJ1-2, with a weak D call TRBD1 (6 bases). With 6 bases removed from V and 6 bases from J, the gap between germline ends came to 14 bases. There are 13 residues in the CDR3.

This clone turned up a few times. The chain employs TRBV2 and TRBJ2-6, with 7 bases lining up with TRBD1. The germline V gene has CDR1 SNHLY and CDR2 FYNNEI. This CDR3 is built from 17 residues. V shed 4 bases, J shed 0 bases, and the junction held 6 bases outside the gene matches. The CDR3 reads CASSVGGRGSGANVLTF. CDR3 bases: TGTGCCAGCAGTGTAGGGGGCAGGGGCTCTGGGGCCAACGTCCTGACTTTC.

This chain connects TRBV6-5 to TRBJ2-3, with 7 bases fitting TRBD1. V trimming: 6 bases; J trimming: 7 bases; junction bases outside the gene matches: 10. The CDR3 extends over 14 amino acids. The germline gives CDR1 MNHEY, CDR2 SVGAGI. CDR3 amino acids: CASRQDRLDNTQYF. CDR3 coding DNA: TGTGCCAGCAGACAGGACAGGCTGGATAATACGCAGTATTTT.

The chain couples TRBV7-9 to TRBJ2-7; D is unresolved. With 1 base removed from V and 5 bases from J, the gap between germline ends came to 9 bases. Germline V gene lookup returns CDR1 SEHNR and CDR2 FQNEAQ (reference sequence). The CDR3 covers 13 residues. The CDR3 reads CASSLDILHEQYF. DNA for the CDR3: TGTGCCAGCAGCTTAGATATCCTCCACGAGCAGTACTTC.

The chain combines TRBV4-1 with TRBJ2-5; tentatively, D is TRBD1 (5 bases). The V end was cut by 1 base, the J end by 1 base, with 10 bases between. Germline CDR1 is MGHRA and CDR2 is YSYEKL. The CDR3 has 15 residues. The CDR3 DNA reads as TGCGCCAGCAGCCAAGGACCAGGGTTCCAAGAGACCCAGTACTTC. Protein sequence: CASSQGPGFQETQYF.

The chain has TRBV5-5 and TRBJ2-1, with 9 bases aligning to TRBD2. Per the germline V gene, CDR1 is SGHKS and CDR2 is YYEKEE (reference sequence). This CDR3 spans 16 amino acids. The V segment lost 1 base and the J segment 5 bases; nucleotides outside the gene matches: 7. The CDR3, as DNA: TGTGCCAGCAGCTTGTATACGCTAGCGGGGCACAATGAGCAGTTCTTC. Its protein is CASSLYTLAGHNEQFF.

The V gene is TRBV30, the J gene TRBJ2-3; tentative D call: TRBD2 (6 bases). This CDR3 is built from 15 residues. CDR1 GTSNPN and CDR2 SVGIG come from the germline V gene (reference sequence). V lost 0 bases and J lost 0, with 10 bases in between. In nucleotides, the CDR3 is TGTGCCTGGAGTGTTTTGGGACTTAGCACAGATACGCAGTATTTT. Amino acid sequence: CAWSVLGLSTDTQYF.

This clone was counted only a few times. The chain couples TRBV7-9 to TRBJ2-2; 12 positions match TRBD2. The germline V gene encodes CDR1 SEHNR and CDR2 FQNEAQ (reference sequence). The CDR3 length is 16 residues. V was clipped by 7 bases and J by 2 bases; unmatched bases: 5. The CDR3 coding sequence is TGTGCCAGCACCGAGACTAGCGGGAGTAACACCGGGGAGCTGTTTTTT. Its translation: CASTETSGSNTGELFF.

The chain links TRBV10-1 to TRBJ2-1; 13 positions match TRBD2. From germline, CDR1 is WNHNN and CDR2 SYGVQD (reference sequence). The junction had 7 bases not matched to a gene; V was cut back by 5 bases and J by 9 bases. CDR3 size: 15 residues. This CDR3 is CASSHRLAGGSEQFF. Here the CDR3 DNA reads TGCGCCAGCAGTCATCGACTAGCGGGAGGATCTGAGCAGTTCTTC.

The chain recombines TRBV12-3 or TRBV12-4 with TRBJ2-5, with D perhaps matching TRBD2 (6 bases). CDR3 length: 13 residues. Trimming cost V 5 bases and J 5 bases, with 12 bases left between them. The CDR3 DNA reads TGTGCCAGCAGTGAGGGAGGTCCGGAGACCCAGTACTTC. Translation: CASSEGGPETQYF.